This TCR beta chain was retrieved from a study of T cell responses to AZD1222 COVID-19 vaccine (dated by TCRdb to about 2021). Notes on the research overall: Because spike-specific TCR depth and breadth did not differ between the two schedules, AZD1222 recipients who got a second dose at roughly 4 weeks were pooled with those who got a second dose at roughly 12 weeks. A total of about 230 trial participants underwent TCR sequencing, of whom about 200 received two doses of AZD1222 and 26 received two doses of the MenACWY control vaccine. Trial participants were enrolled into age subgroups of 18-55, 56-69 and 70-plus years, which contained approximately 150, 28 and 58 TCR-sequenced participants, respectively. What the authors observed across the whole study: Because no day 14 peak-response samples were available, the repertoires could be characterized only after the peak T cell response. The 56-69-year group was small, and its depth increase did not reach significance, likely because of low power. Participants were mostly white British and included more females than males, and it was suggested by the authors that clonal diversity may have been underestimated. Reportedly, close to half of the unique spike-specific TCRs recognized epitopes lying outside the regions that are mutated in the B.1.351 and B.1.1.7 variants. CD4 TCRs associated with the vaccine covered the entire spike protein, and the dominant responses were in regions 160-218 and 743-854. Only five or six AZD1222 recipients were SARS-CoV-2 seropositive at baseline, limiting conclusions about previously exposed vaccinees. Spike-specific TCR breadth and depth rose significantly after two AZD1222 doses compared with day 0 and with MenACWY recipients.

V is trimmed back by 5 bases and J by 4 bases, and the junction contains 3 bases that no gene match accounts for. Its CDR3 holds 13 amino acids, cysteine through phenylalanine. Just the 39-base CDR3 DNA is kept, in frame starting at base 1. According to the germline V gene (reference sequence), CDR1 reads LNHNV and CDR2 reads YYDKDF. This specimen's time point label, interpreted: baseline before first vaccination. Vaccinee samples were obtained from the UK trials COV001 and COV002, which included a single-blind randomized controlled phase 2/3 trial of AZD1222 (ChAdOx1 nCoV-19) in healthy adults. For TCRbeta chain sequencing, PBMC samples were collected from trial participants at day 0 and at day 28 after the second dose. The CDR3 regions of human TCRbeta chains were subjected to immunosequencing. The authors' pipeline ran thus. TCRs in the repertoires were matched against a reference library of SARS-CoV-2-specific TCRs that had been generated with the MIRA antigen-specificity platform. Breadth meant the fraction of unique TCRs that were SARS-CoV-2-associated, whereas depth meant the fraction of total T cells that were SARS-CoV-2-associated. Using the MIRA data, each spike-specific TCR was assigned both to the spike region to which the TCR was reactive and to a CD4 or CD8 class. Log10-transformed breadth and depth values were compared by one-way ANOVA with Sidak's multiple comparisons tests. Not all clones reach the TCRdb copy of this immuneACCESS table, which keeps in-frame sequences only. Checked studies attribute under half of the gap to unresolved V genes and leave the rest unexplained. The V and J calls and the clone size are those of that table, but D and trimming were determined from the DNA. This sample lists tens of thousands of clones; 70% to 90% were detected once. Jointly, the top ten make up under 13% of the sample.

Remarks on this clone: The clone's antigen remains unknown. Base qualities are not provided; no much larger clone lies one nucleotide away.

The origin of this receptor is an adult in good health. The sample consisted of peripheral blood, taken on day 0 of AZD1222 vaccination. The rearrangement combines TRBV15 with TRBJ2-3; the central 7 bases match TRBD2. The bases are TGTGCCACCAGCCCGGGGGGTCCAGATACGCAGTATTTT. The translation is CATSPGGPDTQYF.